This section outlines one T cell receptor (beta chain) sequence together with its context. Its antigen is unknown. This table comes from immunoSEQ multiplex PCR, and its TCRdb copy is limited to in-frame clones, with some not included. The profile shows about 97,000 clones, 60% to 75% of them singletons. This sample was included in a study of radiotherapy plus CTLA-4 blockade in lung cancer. About the research overall: Objective responses arose in approximately 19% of patients, and around 30% experienced disease control.

Germline lookup yields CDR1 MNHEY and CDR2 SMNVEV (reference sequence). J lost 7 bases, V lost 6 bases, and 11 bases had no gene match. CDR3 length: 15 residues. Findings and caveats of the study: Response, reportedly, was best predicted by interferon-beta along with early blood T cell clone dynamics.

Sample: peripheral blood, taken from a patient treated with radiotherapy plus ipilimumab. V is TRBV27 and J is TRBJ2-5, with 10 bases fitting TRBD2. This receptor was obtained from a human donor with non-small cell lung cancer who had a partial response to radiotherapy plus ipilimumab. Some clones in this sample may be carry-over from other donors' samples. CDR3 sequence: CASSRTSGAQGTQYF. CDR3 sequence (DNA): TGTGCCAGCAGCCGGACTAGCGGAGCCCAGGGGACCCAGTACTTC.